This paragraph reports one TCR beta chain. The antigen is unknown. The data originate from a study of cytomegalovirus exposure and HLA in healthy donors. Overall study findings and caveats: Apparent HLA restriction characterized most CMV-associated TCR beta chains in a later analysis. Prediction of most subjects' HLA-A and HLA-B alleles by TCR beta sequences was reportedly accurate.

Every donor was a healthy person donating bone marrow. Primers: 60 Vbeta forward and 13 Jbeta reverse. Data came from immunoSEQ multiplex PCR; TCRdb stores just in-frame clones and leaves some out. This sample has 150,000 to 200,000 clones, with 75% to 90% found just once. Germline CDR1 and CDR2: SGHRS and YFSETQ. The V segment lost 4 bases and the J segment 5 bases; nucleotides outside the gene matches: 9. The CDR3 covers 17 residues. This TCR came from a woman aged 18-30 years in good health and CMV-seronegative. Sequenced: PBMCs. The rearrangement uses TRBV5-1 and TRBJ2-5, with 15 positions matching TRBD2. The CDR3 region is CASSIGLAGGPRETQYF. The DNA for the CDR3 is TGCGCCAGCAGCATAGGACTAGCGGGGGGGCCGAGGGAGACCCAGTACTTC.